Described below is a single T cell receptor (beta chain) sequence and its context. Antigen unknown. This specimen belongs to a study of regulatory T cells. Study-wide results and caveats: In CD3G-deficient patients, conventional CD4+ T cells were enriched for hydrophobic CDR3 residues at positions 6 and 7.

Primers: 52 TRBV forward and 13 TRBJ reverse. Libraries were prepared by immunoSEQ multiplex PCR; TCRdb keeps only in-frame clonotypes and omits some of them. The sample holds about 32,000 clones, around 91% seen once. This CDR3 contains 17 residues. CDR1 is SEHNR and CDR2 is FQNEAQ in the germline V gene (reference sequence). Germline trimming cut 4 bases from V and 0 bases from J; bases unmatched to any gene: 9. The sequence derives from a young adult with CD3G deficiency. Source material: conventional CD4+ T cells sorted from blood. The rearrangement joins TRBV7-9 to TRBJ1-3; 7 nucleotides line up with TRBD1. The CDR3 spells CASSSWDSESSGNTIYF. In DNA, the CDR3 is TGTGCCAGCAGCTCTTGGGACAGCGAGAGCTCTGGAAACACCATATATTTT.